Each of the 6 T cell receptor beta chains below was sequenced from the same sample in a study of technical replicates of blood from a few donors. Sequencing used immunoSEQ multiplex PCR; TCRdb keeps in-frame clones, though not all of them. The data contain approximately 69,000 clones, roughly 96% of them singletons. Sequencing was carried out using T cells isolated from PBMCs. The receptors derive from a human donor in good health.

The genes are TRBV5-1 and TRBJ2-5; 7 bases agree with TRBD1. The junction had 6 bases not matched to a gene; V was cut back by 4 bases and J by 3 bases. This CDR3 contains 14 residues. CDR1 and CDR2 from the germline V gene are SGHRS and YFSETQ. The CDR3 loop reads CASSHGTAEETQYF. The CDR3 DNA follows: TGCGCCAGCAGCCACGGGACAGCCGAAGAGACCCAGTACTTC.

The CDR3 DNA sequence: TGTGCCAGCAGTGCCCGGGACAGGGGCTATTATAGCAATCAGCCCCAGCATTTT. Translated, it gives CASSARDRGYYSNQPQHF. The chain joins TRBV6-1 to TRBJ1-5; 10 bases line up with TRBD1. From germline, CDR1 is MNHNS and CDR2 SASEGT. V shed 4 bases and J 0 bases; nucleotides not matched to a gene: 9. The CDR3 extends over 18 amino acids.

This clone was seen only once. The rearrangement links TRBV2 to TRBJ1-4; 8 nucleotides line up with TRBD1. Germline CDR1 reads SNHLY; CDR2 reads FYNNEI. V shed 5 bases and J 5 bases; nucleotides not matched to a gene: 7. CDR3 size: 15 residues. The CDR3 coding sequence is TGTGCCAGCAGTAGTTGGGACAGGTCAAATGAAAAACTGTTTTTT. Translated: CASSSWDRSNEKLFF.

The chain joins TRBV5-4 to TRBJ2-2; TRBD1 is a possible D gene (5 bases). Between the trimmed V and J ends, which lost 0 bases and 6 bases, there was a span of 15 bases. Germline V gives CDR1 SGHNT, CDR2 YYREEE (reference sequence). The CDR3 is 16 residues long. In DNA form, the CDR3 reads TGTGCCAGCAGCTTGGATTGGCAGCAGGGTGCCGGGGAGCTGTTTTTT. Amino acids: CASSLDWQQGAGELFF.

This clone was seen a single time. In DNA form, the CDR3 reads TGTGCCAGCAGCGCAGATCGGACAGGGACCGAGCAGTACTTC. This translates into CASSADRTGTEQYF. The chain is built from TRBV9 and TRBJ2-7; TRBD1 matches 8 bases. The CDR3 runs to 14 residues. Germline-derived CDR1 and CDR2 are SGDLS and YYNGEE. The trim removed 3 bases at V and 6 bases at J, leaving 8 bases unmatched.

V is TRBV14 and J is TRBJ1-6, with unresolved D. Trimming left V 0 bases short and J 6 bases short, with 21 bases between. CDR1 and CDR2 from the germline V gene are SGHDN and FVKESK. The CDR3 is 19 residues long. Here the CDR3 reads CASSQENKRPWVGNSPLHF. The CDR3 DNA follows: TGTGCCAGCAGCCAAGAGAACAAGCGGCCGTGGGTCGGTAATTCACCCCTCCACTTT.